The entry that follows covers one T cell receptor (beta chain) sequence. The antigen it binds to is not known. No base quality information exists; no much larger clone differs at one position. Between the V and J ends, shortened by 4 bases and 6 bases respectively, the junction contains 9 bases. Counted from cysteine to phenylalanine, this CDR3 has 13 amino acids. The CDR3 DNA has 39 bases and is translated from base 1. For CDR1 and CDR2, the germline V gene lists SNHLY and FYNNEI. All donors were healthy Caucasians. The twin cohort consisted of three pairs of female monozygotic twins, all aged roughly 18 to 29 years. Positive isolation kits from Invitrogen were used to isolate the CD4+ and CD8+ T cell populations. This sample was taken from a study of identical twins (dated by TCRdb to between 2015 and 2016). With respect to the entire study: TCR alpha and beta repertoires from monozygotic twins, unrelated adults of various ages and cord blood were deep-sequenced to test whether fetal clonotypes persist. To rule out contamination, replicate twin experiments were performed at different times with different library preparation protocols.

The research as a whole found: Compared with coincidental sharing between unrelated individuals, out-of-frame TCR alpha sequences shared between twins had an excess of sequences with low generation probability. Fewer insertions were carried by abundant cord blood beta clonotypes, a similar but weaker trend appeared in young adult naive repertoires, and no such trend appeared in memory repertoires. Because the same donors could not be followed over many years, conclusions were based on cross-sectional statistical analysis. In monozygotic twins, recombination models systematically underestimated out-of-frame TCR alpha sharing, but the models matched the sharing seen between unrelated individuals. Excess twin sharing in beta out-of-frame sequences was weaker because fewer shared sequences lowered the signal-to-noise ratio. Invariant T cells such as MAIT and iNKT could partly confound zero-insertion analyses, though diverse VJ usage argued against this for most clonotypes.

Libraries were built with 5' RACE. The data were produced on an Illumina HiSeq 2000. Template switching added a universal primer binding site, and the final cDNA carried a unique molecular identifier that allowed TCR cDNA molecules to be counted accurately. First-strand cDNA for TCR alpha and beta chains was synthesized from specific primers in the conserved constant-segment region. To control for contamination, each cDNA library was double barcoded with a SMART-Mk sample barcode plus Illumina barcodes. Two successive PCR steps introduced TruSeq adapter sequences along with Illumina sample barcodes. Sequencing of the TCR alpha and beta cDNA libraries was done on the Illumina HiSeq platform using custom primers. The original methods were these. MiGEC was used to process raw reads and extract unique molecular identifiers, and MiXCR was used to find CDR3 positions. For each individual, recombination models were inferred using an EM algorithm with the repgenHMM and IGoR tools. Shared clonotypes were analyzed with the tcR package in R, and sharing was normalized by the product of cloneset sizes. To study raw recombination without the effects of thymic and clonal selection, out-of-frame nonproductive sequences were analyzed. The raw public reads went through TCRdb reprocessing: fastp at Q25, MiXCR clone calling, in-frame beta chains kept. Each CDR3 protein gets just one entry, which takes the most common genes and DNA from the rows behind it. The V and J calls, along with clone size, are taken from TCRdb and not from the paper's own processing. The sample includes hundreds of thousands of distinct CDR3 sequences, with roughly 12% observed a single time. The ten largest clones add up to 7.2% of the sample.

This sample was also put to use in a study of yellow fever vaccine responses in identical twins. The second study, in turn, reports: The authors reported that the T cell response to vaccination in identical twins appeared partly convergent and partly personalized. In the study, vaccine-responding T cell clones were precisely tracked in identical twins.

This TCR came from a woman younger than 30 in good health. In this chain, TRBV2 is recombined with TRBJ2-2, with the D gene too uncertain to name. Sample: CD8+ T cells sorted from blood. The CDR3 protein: CASSAPSAGELFF. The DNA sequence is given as TGTGCCAGCAGTGCCCCTTCGGCCGGGGAGCTGTTTTTT.